Below, 26 T cell receptor beta chains from the same sample are listed, as sequenced in a study of cytomegalovirus exposure and HLA in healthy donors. Researchers ran the PCR with 60 Vbeta and 13 Jbeta primers. Measured with immunoSEQ multiplex PCR; TCRdb has only the in-frame clones, and not every one. Of 95,000 or so clones in the sample, 80% to 85% were seen once. The sample was PBMCs. The source of these receptors is a woman in her 70s in good health and CMV-seropositive.

This sequence joins TRBV7-3 and TRBJ2-1; 8 positions agree with TRBD2. Germline-derived CDR1 and CDR2 are SGHTA and FQGTGA. This CDR3 has 16 amino acids. The junction had 14 bases not matched to a gene; V was cut back by 5 bases and J by 8 bases. CDR3 residues: CASSITSGSWDYEQFF. The DNA of the CDR3 is TGTGCCAGCAGCATTACCAGCGGGAGTTGGGATTATGAGCAGTTCTTC.

The CDR3 nucleotides read TGCGCCAGCAGCCAAGATCGACAGGGTTTCTACAATGAGCAGTTCTTC. It specifies CASSQDRQGFYNEQFF. The chain employs TRBV4-3 and TRBJ2-1; 7 nucleotides align to TRBD1. The J segment lost 3 bases and the V segment lost 0 bases, leaving 5 bases of the junction unmatched. Per the germline V gene, CDR1 is LGHNA and CDR2 is YSLEER. This CDR3 comprises 16 residues.

The rearrangement uses TRBV7-9 and TRBJ1-1; possibly TRBD1 for D (6 bases). The CDR3 covers 14 residues. The germline CDR1 and CDR2 sequences are SEHNR and FQNEAQ (reference sequence). V lost 6 bases to trimming and J lost 2 bases, with 13 bases between them. The DNA of the CDR3 is TGTGCCAGCAGTCCAAAACAGGGAAACACTGAAGCTTTCTTT. This gives the protein CASSPKQGNTEAFF.

The CDR3 sequence is CASSYRLAGVRYEQYF. In DNA form, the CDR3 reads TGTGCCAGCAGTTACCGACTAGCGGGAGTTCGCTACGAGCAGTACTTC. The chain couples TRBV6-5 to TRBJ2-7; 12 bases match TRBD2. In germline, CDR1 is MNHEY, CDR2 SVGAGI. The CDR3 extends over 16 amino acids. Losses at the gene ends were 2 bases for V and 3 bases for J; bases not matched to a gene: 5.

This chain connects TRBV15 to TRBJ1-2, with 8 bases identical to TRBD1. V shed 0 bases and J 2 bases; nucleotides not matched to a gene: 2. The CDR3 loop spans 15 amino acids. Germline V gene data show CDR1 as LNHNV and CDR2 as YYDKDF (reference sequence). The CDR3 nucleotides are TGTGCCACCAGCAGAGAGACAGGGGCAAACTATGGCTACACCTTC. The encoded protein is CATSRETGANYGYTF.

The chain recombines TRBV5-1 with TRBJ2-7; 7 bases are a match to TRBD2. CDR3 length: 13 residues. Germline assignment: CDR1 SGHRS and CDR2 YFSETQ. With 5 bases clipped from V and 6 bases from J, the junction kept 8 bases outside the gene matches. The CDR3 spells CASRPGLESEQYF. CDR3 in DNA: TGCGCCAGCAGGCCTGGACTAGAATCCGAGCAGTACTTC.

This chain connects TRBV7-9 to TRBJ2-5; 10 bases are a match to TRBD2. V shed 3 bases and J 4 bases; nucleotides not matched to a gene: 5. This CDR3 is built from 15 residues. The germline gives CDR1 SEHNR, CDR2 FQNEAQ (reference sequence). The CDR3 DNA sequence: TGTGCCAGCAGCTTCCTAGCGGGAGTGGGAGAGACCCAGTACTTC. Translation: CASSFLAGVGETQYF. Complete variable domain (other parts from reference TRBV7-9 and TRBJ2-5): DTGVSQNPRHKITKRGQNVTFRCDPISEHNRLYWYRQTLGQGPEFLTYFQNEAQLEKSRLLSDRFSAERPKGSFSTLEIQRTEQGDSAMYLCASSFLAGVGETQYFGPGTRLLVL.

The V and J genes are TRBV7-2 and TRBJ2-7; tentative D call: TRBD1 (6 bases). Between the trimmed V and J ends, which lost 6 bases and 3 bases, there was a span of 18 bases. This CDR3 has 15 residues. The germline gives CDR1 SGHTA, CDR2 FQGNSA. The CDR3 loop is CASRLDSLELYEQYF. For the CDR3, the DNA is TGTGCCAGCAGATTGGACAGCTTGGAACTCTACGAGCAGTACTTC.

The CDR3 bases are TGTGCCAGCAGCCGATCCGGGACAGGCCCTCAAGAGACCCAGTACTTC. This gives the protein CASSRSGTGPQETQYF. V and J are TRBV5-4 and TRBJ2-5; 8 positions match TRBD1. CDR3 length: 16 amino acids. The V gene end was trimmed by 4 bases and the J gene end by 2 bases; junction bases not matched to a gene: 10. CDR1 is SGHNT, CDR2 YYREEE, per germline (reference sequence).

The table lists this clone with a few counts. The CDR3 DNA reads TGTGCCAGTAGTATAGACTTCCCAGATACGCAGTATTTT. It specifies CASSIDFPDTQYF. The chain links TRBV19 to TRBJ2-3; D not resolved. Germline CDR1 and CDR2: LNHDA and SQIVND (reference sequence). The CDR3 spans 13 residues. The V end lost 0 bases, the J end lost 4 bases, and 5 bases lay between the germline ends. The entire variable domain, with the rest obtained from reference TRBV19 and TRBJ2-3, is as follows: DGGITQSPKYLFRKEGQNVTLSCEQNLNHDAMYWYRQDPGQGLRLIYYSQIVNDFQKGDIAEGYSVSREKKESFPLTVTSAQKNPTAFYLCASSIDFPDTQYFGPGTRLTVL.

The rearrangement links TRBV19 to TRBJ2-1, with 10 bases fitting TRBD1. From germline, CDR1 is LNHDA and CDR2 SQIVND (reference sequence). The CDR3 runs 16 residues. J lost 0 bases, V lost 5 bases, and 4 bases had no gene match. The CDR3 DNA follows: TGTGCCAGTAGTCCTTGGGACAGGGGCTCCTACAATGAGCAGTTCTTC. Encoded protein: CASSPWDRGSYNEQFF.

This sequence joins TRBV30 and TRBJ2-7, with TRBD1 matching over 8 bases. Germline CDR1 and CDR2: GTSNPN and SVGIG (reference sequence). V shed 4 bases, J shed 2 bases, and the junction held 4 bases outside the gene matches. The length of the CDR3 is 13 residues. CDR3 nucleotide sequence: TGTGCCTGGACAGGGGGCGCGACCTACGAGCAGTACTTC. As protein: CAWTGGATYEQYF.

V is TRBV28 and J is TRBJ2-5, with D possibly being TRBD1 (6 bases). Germline assignment: CDR1 MDHEN and CDR2 SYDVKM. Trimming took 5 bases from V and 3 from J, leaving 16 bases between them. The CDR3 has 15 amino acids. The DNA of the CDR3 is TGTGCCAGCAGTCCACAGGGTTGGGGCGAAGAGACCCAGTACTTC. Translation: CASSPQGWGEETQYF.

This clone was counted only a few times. The chain employs TRBV5-1 and TRBJ1-4, with a possible D match to TRBD1 (6 bases). Germline CDR1 reads SGHRS; CDR2 reads YFSETQ. V lost 5 bases and J 3 bases, leaving 14 bases between the germline ends. The CDR3 contains 15 residues. CDR3 sequence: CASRRGGAPNEKLFF. DNA of the CDR3: TGCGCCAGCAGAAGGGGGGGCGCGCCTAATGAAAAACTGTTTTTT.

The chain links TRBV18 to TRBJ1-5; D unresolved. The CDR3 contains 16 residues. Germline values: CDR1 KGHSH, CDR2 LQKENI. The V and J ends lost 0 bases and 4 bases respectively, with 13 bases between them. The CDR3: CASSPPRGMRNQPQHF. The CDR3 DNA reads TGTGCCAGCTCACCACCGAGAGGGATGAGGAATCAGCCCCAGCATTTT.

CDR3 bases: TGTGCCAGCAGTGATTGGAGCGGGAGTTCGGAGACCCAGTACTTC. Protein product: CASSDWSGSSETQYF. V usage is TRBV2 and J usage is TRBJ2-5, with 8 bases that match TRBD2. Germline CDR1 reads SNHLY; CDR2 reads FYNNEI. The CDR3 totals 15 residues. Trimming at V came to 3 bases and at J to 5 bases, leaving 8 bases not matched to a gene.

The chain combines TRBV7-8 with TRBJ2-1, with 7 bases identical to TRBD1. This CDR3 has 14 residues. The V gene's germline CDR1 is SGHVS and CDR2 FQNEAQ. V lost 5 bases to trimming and J lost 9 bases; unmatched junction nucleotides: 10. The CDR3 loop is CASSRDRSWGEQFF. Written as DNA, the CDR3 is TGTGCCAGCAGCCGGGACAGATCATGGGGTGAGCAGTTCTTC.

This chain joins TRBV11-2 and TRBJ2-1, with TRBD1 identical over 8 bases. The CDR3 extends over 13 amino acids. V shed 5 bases, J shed 8 bases, and the junction held 5 bases outside the gene matches. Germline V CDR1 and CDR2: SGHAT, FQNNGV. The CDR3 spells CASSPDRGHEQFF. The CDR3 coding sequence is TGTGCCAGCAGCCCAGACAGGGGCCATGAGCAGTTCTTC.

V usage is TRBV6-6 and J usage is TRBJ2-3, with D possibly TRBD1 on 5 matching bases. Trimming took 0 bases from V and 0 from J, leaving 7 bases between them. Germline assignment: CDR1 MNHNY and CDR2 SVGAGI (reference sequence). The CDR3 covers 15 residues. DNA for the CDR3: TGTGCCAGCAGTTACTCGACAGCTAGCACAGATACGCAGTATTTT. Residues: CASSYSTASTDTQYF.

The V gene is TRBV11-3, the J gene TRBJ2-3; the match to TRBD2 covers 12 bases. V was pared by 5 bases and J by 3 bases, with 3 bases of the junction left unmatched. The CDR3 totals 15 residues. Looked up from germline, CDR1 is SGHNT and CDR2 is YENEEA. The CDR3 DNA follows: TGTGCCAGCAGCCCGACTAGCGGGAGTACAGATACGCAGTATTTT. Translated, it gives CASSPTSGSTDTQYF.

CDR3 protein: CASSLDSNQPQHF. Written as DNA, the CDR3 is TGTGCCAGCAGCTTAGATAGCAATCAGCCCCAGCATTTT. The chain has TRBV6-5 and TRBJ1-5; D remains ambiguous. Germline values: CDR1 MNHEY, CDR2 SVGAGI. With 6 bases removed from V and 0 bases from J, the gap between germline ends came to 6 bases. The CDR3 spans 13 residues.

The chain joins TRBV29-1 to TRBJ1-2; possible D gene TRBD1, 6 bases. The CDR3 spans 13 residues. Germline V gene data show CDR1 as SQVTM and CDR2 as ANQGSEA. Between the trimmed V and J ends, which lost 4 bases and 8 bases, there was a span of 17 bases. CDR3 DNA: TGCAGCGTTGGGACAGCTCCCCGGCGAGGCTACACCTTC. Amino acids: CSVGTAPRRGYTF. Looking up the rest from reference TRBV29-1 and TRBJ1-2 gives the full variable domain: SAVISQKPSRDICQRGTSLTIQCQVDSQVTMMFWYRQQPGQSLTLIATANQGSEATYESGFVIDKFPISRPNLTFSTLTVSNMSPEDSSIYLCSVGTAPRRGYTFGSGTRLTVV.

The genes are TRBV5-1 and TRBJ2-3; 8 nucleotides agree with TRBD2. This CDR3 region has 16 residues. V was pared by 0 bases and J by 3 bases, with 6 bases of the junction left unmatched. Germline-derived CDR1 and CDR2 are SGHRS and YFSETQ. DNA for the CDR3: TGCGCCAGCAGCTTGGAACGGGCGGGAGGAACAGATACGCAGTATTTT. Its translation: CASSLERAGGTDTQYF.

The J gene is TRBJ1-3, the V gene TRBV11-2; no clear D gene. Germline V lookup: CDR1 SGHAT, CDR2 FQNNGV. The CDR3 consists of 15 residues. The V end lost 3 bases, the J end lost 0 bases, and 9 bases lay between the germline ends. The CDR3 spells CASSLGLSSGNTIYF. DNA for the CDR3: TGTGCCAGCAGCTTGGGCCTCAGCTCTGGAAACACCATATATTTT.

The rearrangement joins TRBV2 to TRBJ2-7; perhaps TRBD2 as D (5 bases). Between the trimmed V and J ends, which lost 2 bases and 6 bases, there was a span of 8 bases. The CDR3 has 12 residues. Per germline, CDR1 SNHLY and CDR2 FYNNEI. This CDR3 reads CASSETRIEQYF. The CDR3 DNA reads TGTGCCAGCAGTGAAACTAGGATCGAGCAGTACTTC.

J is TRBJ2-3 and V is TRBV19; the D gene is possibly TRBD2 (6 bases). V dropped 7 bases and J dropped 5 bases, with 13 bases sitting between them. CDR3 length: 13 amino acids. Germline V gene data show CDR1 as LNHDA and CDR2 as SQIVND (reference sequence). CDR3 loop: CASKMGGGDTQYF. The DNA for the CDR3 is TGTGCCAGTAAAATGGGGGGAGGAGATACGCAGTATTTT.